This TCR beta chain was captured in a study of beta chain features in type 1 diabetes. The V end was cut by 6 bases, the J end by 3 bases, with 12 bases between. CDR3 size: 13 residues. Germline-derived CDR1 and CDR2 are MNHEY and SVGAGI. The study reverse transcribed the entire isolated RNA, so it sequenced expressed TCRB transcripts. The method was immunoSEQ multiplex PCR; TCRdb's version includes in-frame clones alone and lacks a portion of them. Of more than 20,000 clones in the sample, over 60% were seen once. V is TRBV6-5 and J is TRBJ2-7; weak D call: TRBD1 (6 bases). Sequenced: Tregs from blood. The sequence derives from a woman aged 40 to 50 in good health. CDR3 DNA: TGTGCCAGCAGGATACAGGGTCTCTACGAGCAGTACTTC. Its translation is CASRIQGLYEQYF.